This entry features one T cell receptor (beta chain) sequence. Its specificity is unknown. Treatment given: 10-day PBMC culture with coronavirus spike peptide pools or control peptides (ViraFEST assay). Convalescent patients tested SARS-CoV-2 PCR positive from March to December 2020, before Alpha, Beta and Delta emerged. The data belong to a study of vaccination and CD4 T cells after COVID-19. CDR1 and CDR2 from the germline V gene are SGHRS and YFSETQ. The V end lost 3 bases, the J end lost 5 bases, and 14 bases lay between the germline ends. The length of the CDR3 is 14 residues. CD4+ T cells that had been cultured provided DNA sequenced with the Oncomine TCR Beta short-read assay. Using its own MiXCR run on the PCR reads, TCRdb lists one record per CDR3 protein. The sample has under 11,000 distinct CDR3 sequences, roughly two thirds seen once.

The clonotype comes from a human donor who had recovered from COVID-19. The chain carries TRBV5-1 and TRBJ1-1; possibly TRBD1 for D (5 bases). Sequencing was performed on CD4+ T cells from blood, cultured in vitro. CDR3 nucleotide sequence: TGCGCCAGCAGCTCTGAGTGGGGCCGTACTGAAGCTTTCTTT. Translated, it gives CASSSEWGRTEAFF.